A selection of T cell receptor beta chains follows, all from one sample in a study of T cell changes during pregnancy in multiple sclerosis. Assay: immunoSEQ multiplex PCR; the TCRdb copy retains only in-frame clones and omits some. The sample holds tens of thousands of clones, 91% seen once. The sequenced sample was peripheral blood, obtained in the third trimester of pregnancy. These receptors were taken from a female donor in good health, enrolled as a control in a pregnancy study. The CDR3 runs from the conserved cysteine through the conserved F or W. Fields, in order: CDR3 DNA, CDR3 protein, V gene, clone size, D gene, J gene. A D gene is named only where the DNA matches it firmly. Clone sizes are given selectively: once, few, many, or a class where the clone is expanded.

DNA: TGTGCCAGCTCCGGCGTTCTTAGGCAGGCCAAAACTAACTATGGCTACACCTTC; CDR3: CASSGVLRQAKTNYGYTF; V: TRBV5-8; size: NA; D: NA; J: TRBJ1-2
DNA: TGCGCCAGCAGGCGGGACTCCTACAATGAGCAGTTCTTC; CDR3: CASRRDSYNEQFF; V: TRBV5-1; size: NA; D: NA; J: TRBJ2-1
DNA: TGTGCCAGCAGCTTCAGCGGGTTGAGAATCTTTACTAATGAGCAGTTCTTC; CDR3: CASSFSGLRIFTNEQFF; V: TRBV7-2; size: NA; D: NA; J: TRBJ2-1
DNA: TGTGCCAGCAGCTTAGTCCTGTCAGGGGGAGGCGAAAAACTGTTTTTT; CDR3: CASSLVLSGGGEKLFF; V: TRBV7-2; size: NA; D: TRBD1; J: TRBJ1-4
DNA: TGCGCCAGCAGTCGGGGGGATTCCTCCTACAATGAGCAGTTCTTC; CDR3: CASSRGDSSYNEQFF; V: TRBV4-3; size: NA; D: TRBD2; J: TRBJ2-1
DNA: TGCGCCAGCAGTCGATGGACAGGGGATCCTAATTCACCCCTCCACTTT; CDR3: CASSRWTGDPNSPLHF; V: TRBV10-1; size: NA; D: TRBD1; J: TRBJ1-6
DNA: TGCGCCAGCAGCAACCAGGGGTTTGATCAGGCTGAAGCTTTCTTT; CDR3: CASSNQGFDQAEAFF; V: TRBV4-1; size: NA; D: NA; J: TRBJ1-1
DNA: TGTGCCAGCAGTGAGGGGGGACTGGGCTCCTACGAGCAGTACTTC; CDR3: CASSEGGLGSYEQYF; V: TRBV25-1; size: NA; D: NA; J: TRBJ2-7
DNA: TGTGCCAGCTCACCACCTGGACAGCAAGAGACCCAGTACTTC; CDR3: CASSPPGQQETQYF; V: TRBV18; size: once; D: NA; J: TRBJ2-5
DNA: TGCAGTGCCACATGGGGAGATGAAGCTTTCTTT; CDR3: CSATWGDEAFF; V: TRBV20-1; size: NA; D: NA; J: TRBJ1-1
DNA: TGTGCCAGCAGCGGGGGGATCTACAATGAGCAGTTCTTC; CDR3: CASSGGIYNEQFF; V: TRBV5-6; size: NA; D: NA; J: TRBJ2-1